The clone carrying this T cell receptor (beta chain) was picked up many times. CDR3 length equals 16 residues. Trimming pared 5 bases from V and 1 base from J, leaving 14 bases between. Germline V gene lookup returns CDR1 SGHVS and CDR2 FQNEAQ. Using constant-segment primers, 5'RACE produced TCR alpha and TCR beta cDNA libraries carrying sample barcodes and UMIs. Each CDR3 protein gets one entry after TCRdb re-called the 5' RACE reads with MiXCR. Among about 110,000 distinct CDR3 sequences listed, 15% to 20% were seen once. The data originate from a study of T-cell memory formation after mild COVID-19.

The origin of this receptor is a man aged 18 to 29 who had mild COVID-19 (a few samples of this study predate the infection). Cell type and time point are not known. This chain joins TRBV7-8 and TRBJ2-2; tentative D call: TRBD1 (6 bases). The sequenced sample was PBMCs or a T cell subset sorted from them (not recorded which). The chain's CDR3 is CASSPRQAKNTGELFF. The CDR3 bases are TGTGCCAGCAGCCCAAGACAGGCAAAGAACACCGGGGAGCTGTTTTTT.